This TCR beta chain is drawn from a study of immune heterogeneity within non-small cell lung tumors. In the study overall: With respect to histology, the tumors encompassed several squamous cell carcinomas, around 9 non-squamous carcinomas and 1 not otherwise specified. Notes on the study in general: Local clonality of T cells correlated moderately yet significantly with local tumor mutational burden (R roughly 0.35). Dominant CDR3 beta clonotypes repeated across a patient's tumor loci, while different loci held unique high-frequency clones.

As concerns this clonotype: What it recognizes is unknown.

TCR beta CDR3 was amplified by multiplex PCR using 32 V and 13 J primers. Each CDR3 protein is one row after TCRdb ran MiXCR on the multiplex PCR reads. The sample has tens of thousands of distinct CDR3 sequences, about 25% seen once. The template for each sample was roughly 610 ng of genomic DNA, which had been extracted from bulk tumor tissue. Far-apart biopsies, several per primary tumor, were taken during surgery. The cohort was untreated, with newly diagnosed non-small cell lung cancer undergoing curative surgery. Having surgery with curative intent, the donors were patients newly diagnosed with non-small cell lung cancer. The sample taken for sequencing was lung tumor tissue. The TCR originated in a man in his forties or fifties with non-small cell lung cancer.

CDR3 in amino acids: CASSPFGDNEQFF. The CDR3 DNA follows: TGTGCCAGCAGCCCCTTCGGGGACAATGAGCAGTTCTTC. V usage is TRBV9 and J usage is TRBJ2-1; TRBD2 is a possible D gene (5 bases). Germline V gene lookup returns CDR1 SGDLS and CDR2 YYNGEE. Deletions cut 4 bases from V and 5 bases from J, with 10 bases between. The CDR3 loop spans 13 amino acids.